This TCR beta chain was sequenced in a study of blood T cells in healthy people across ages. Across the whole study: Researchers report that template switching captured about one barcoded beta molecule per two T cells.

Turning to this clonotype: The junction departs from the called germline gene at one end, perhaps through a read error.

Primers used in a second PCR of roughly 6 to 11 cycles were a sample-barcoded 5' primer and a J-beta primer mix. Via MiXCR, TCRdb re-called the 5' RACE reads, giving one row per CDR3 protein. The sample has around 1.5 million distinct CDR3 sequences, about 32% seen once. The CDR3 covers 15 residues. Germline-derived CDR1 and CDR2 are SGHDT and YYEEEE. Samples had at least 6 million PBMCs isolated from them. Sequencing input: blood. The rearrangement joins TRBV5-6 to TRBJ2-6; TRBD1 agrees at 7 bases. The sequence derives from a woman in her thirties in good health. The CDR3 reads CVSSPTGPGANVLTF. Written as DNA, the CDR3 is TGTGTCAGCAGCCCGACAGGGCCCGGGGCCAACGTCCTGACTTTC.